The rows below give T cell receptor beta chains drawn from one sample of a study of T-cell memory formation after mild COVID-19. TCRdb recomputed calls from the 5' RACE reads with MiXCR, one row per CDR3 protein. Here the sample spans hundreds of thousands of distinct CDR3 sequences, about 22% being singletons. Sample: PBMCs or a T cell subset sorted from them (not recorded which). The receptors here all came from an adult woman who had mild COVID-19 (a few samples of this study predate the infection). Cell type and time point are not known. The CDR3 runs from the conserved cysteine through the conserved F or W. D genes are given only for firm matches. Part of the rows lack a size; the others show once, few, many or a class for expanded clones.

abundance: many; d_gene: NA; v_gene: TRBV15; j_gene: TRBJ2-2; CDR3nt: TGTGCCACCAGCACACTAGTGTGGAACACCGGGGAGCTGTTTTTT; CDR3aa: CATSTLVWNTGELFF
abundance: few; d_gene: NA; v_gene: TRBV20-1; j_gene: TRBJ2-7; CDR3nt: TGCAGTGCGGGGACAAGGGTAGAGCGTTACGAGCAGTACTTC; CDR3aa: CSAGTRVERYEQYF
abundance: few; d_gene: NA; v_gene: TRBV6-2/TRBV6-3; j_gene: TRBJ1-1; CDR3nt: TGTGCCAGCGTCCAACGGGGAAACACTGAAGCTTTCTTT; CDR3aa: CASVQRGNTEAFF
abundance: few; d_gene: NA; v_gene: TRBV29-1; j_gene: TRBJ2-5; CDR3nt: TGCAGCGCCCTAGCCGGACAGACCCAGTACTTC; CDR3aa: CSALAGQTQYF
abundance: few; d_gene: TRBD2; v_gene: TRBV5-1; j_gene: TRBJ2-7; CDR3nt: TGCGCCAGCAGCGGACTAGACGAGCAGTACTTC; CDR3aa: CASSGLDEQYF
abundance: NA; d_gene: TRBD1; v_gene: TRBV7-2; j_gene: TRBJ1-1; CDR3nt: TGTGCCAGCAGCCCCGGGACAGTCTTCACTGAAGCTTTCTTT; CDR3aa: CASSPGTVFTEAFF
abundance: few; d_gene: NA; v_gene: TRBV4-1; j_gene: TRBJ2-5; CDR3nt: TGCGCCAGCAGCCAGGGCCTAACCCTCCAAGAGACCCAGTACTTC; CDR3aa: CASSQGLTLQETQYF
abundance: NA; d_gene: TRBD2; v_gene: TRBV20-1; j_gene: TRBJ2-1; CDR3nt: TGCAGTGCCCAAGGACTAGCGGGCCGCTACAATGAGCAGTTCTTC; CDR3aa: CSAQGLAGRYNEQFF
abundance: NA; d_gene: TRBD1; v_gene: TRBV28; j_gene: TRBJ2-3; CDR3nt: TGTGCCAGCAGTTTTCTCCGGGACAGGGTTACAGATACGCAGTATTTT; CDR3aa: CASSFLRDRVTDTQYF
abundance: NA; d_gene: NA; v_gene: TRBV14; j_gene: TRBJ2-1; CDR3nt: TGTGCCAGCAGCCAAGATAGGTATACGGGCGAGCAGTTCTTC; CDR3aa: CASSQDRYTGEQFF
abundance: many; d_gene: TRBD2; v_gene: TRBV20-1; j_gene: TRBJ2-7; CDR3nt: TGCAGTGCTTCGGTCTCGGGCGGGAGAATAGCTCGGCAGTACTTC; CDR3aa: CSASVSGGRIARQYF
abundance: many; d_gene: TRBD2; v_gene: TRBV5-1; j_gene: TRBJ2-3; CDR3nt: TGCGCCAGCAGCTACCGAGGTAGCGGGGGGGCGAGCACAGATACGCAGTATTTT; CDR3aa: CASSYRGSGGASTDTQYF
abundance: few; d_gene: NA; v_gene: TRBV14; j_gene: TRBJ2-7; CDR3nt: TGTGCCAGCAGCCAAGAAAGGCCTAGCAGACGTGGCGAGCAGTACTTC; CDR3aa: CASSQERPSRRGEQYF
abundance: NA; d_gene: NA; v_gene: TRBV5-1; j_gene: TRBJ2-7; CDR3nt: TGCGCCAGCAGCTGGACATCAGGGGACCTCTACGAGCAGTACTTC; CDR3aa: CASSWTSGDLYEQYF
abundance: few; d_gene: NA; v_gene: TRBV7-8; j_gene: TRBJ2-5; CDR3nt: TGTGCCAGCAGGCAGACCGTAGAGACCCAGTACTTC; CDR3aa: CASRQTVETQYF
abundance: few; d_gene: NA; v_gene: TRBV25-1; j_gene: TRBJ2-7; CDR3nt: TGTGCCAGCAGTGAATGGGCGAACTCCCACTACGAGCAGTACTTC; CDR3aa: CASSEWANSHYEQYF
abundance: few; d_gene: NA; v_gene: TRBV3-1; j_gene: TRBJ1-1; CDR3nt: TGTGCCAGCAGCCAAGACAGGTGGAACACTGAAGCTTTCTTT; CDR3aa: CASSQDRWNTEAFF
abundance: few; d_gene: TRBD1; v_gene: TRBV5-1; j_gene: TRBJ2-2; CDR3nt: TGCGCCAGCAGCTGGACAGGATCGAACACCGGGGAGCTGTTTTTT; CDR3aa: CASSWTGSNTGELFF
abundance: NA; d_gene: NA; v_gene: TRBV7-9; j_gene: TRBJ1-1; CDR3nt: TGTGCCAGCAGCAGGAATAGGGACACTGAAGCTTTCTTT; CDR3aa: CASSRNRDTEAFF
abundance: once; d_gene: NA; v_gene: TRBV6-5; j_gene: TRBJ2-1; CDR3nt: TGTGCCAGCAGTTACCGGAGGGGCGACTACAATGAGCAGTTCTTC; CDR3aa: CASSYRRGDYNEQFF
abundance: NA; d_gene: TRBD1; v_gene: TRBV27; j_gene: TRBJ1-6; CDR3nt: TGTGCCAGCAAAGGGGACAGAGGCAATTCACCCCTCCACTTT; CDR3aa: CASKGDRGNSPLHF
abundance: few; d_gene: NA; v_gene: TRBV5-1; j_gene: TRBJ2-6; CDR3nt: TGCGCCAGCAGCCTGATGGCAAACTCTGGGGCCAACGTCCTGACTTTC; CDR3aa: CASSLMANSGANVLTF
abundance: few; d_gene: NA; v_gene: TRBV10-3; j_gene: TRBJ1-1; CDR3nt: TGTGCCATCAGATCCGGACTCTCGGGAGGGACTGAAGCTTTCTTT; CDR3aa: CAIRSGLSGGTEAFF
abundance: few; d_gene: NA; v_gene: TRBV29-1; j_gene: TRBJ1-2; CDR3nt: TGCAGCGCTACGGACAGAGGATCCGAGGGAGGCTACACCTTC; CDR3aa: CSATDRGSEGGYTF
abundance: once; d_gene: NA; v_gene: TRBV29-1; j_gene: TRBJ1-2; CDR3nt: TGCAGCGTTCTGCCGGACAGTAGGAACTATGGCTACACCTTC; CDR3aa: CSVLPDSRNYGYTF
abundance: few; d_gene: NA; v_gene: TRBV11-1; j_gene: TRBJ2-3; CDR3nt: TGTGCCAGCAGCAGGGACTCAGATACGCAGTATTTT; CDR3aa: CASSRDSDTQYF
abundance: NA; d_gene: TRBD2; v_gene: TRBV2; j_gene: TRBJ2-7; CDR3nt: TGTGCCAGCAGATTAGCGGGGGAAGACGAGCAGTACTTC; CDR3aa: CASRLAGEDEQYF
abundance: NA; d_gene: NA; v_gene: TRBV21-1; j_gene: TRBJ2-2; CDR3nt: TGTGCCAGCAGCATCTGTAGCGGGACGAACACCGGGGAGCTGTTTTTT; CDR3aa: CASSICSGTNTGELFF
abundance: few; d_gene: NA; v_gene: TRBV2; j_gene: TRBJ2-1; CDR3nt: TGTGCCAGCAGTGAAGCGCGAAGGAATGAGCAGTTCTTC; CDR3aa: CASSEARRNEQFF
abundance: few; d_gene: NA; v_gene: TRBV5-6; j_gene: TRBJ2-2; CDR3nt: TGTGCCAGCAGCCCCCCTTTTTCTGCCGGGGAGCTGTTTTTT; CDR3aa: CASSPPFSAGELFF
abundance: NA; d_gene: NA; v_gene: TRBV29-1; j_gene: TRBJ2-7; CDR3nt: TGCAGCGTTGGAGGATCGCGGGACTCCTACGAGCAGTACTTC; CDR3aa: CSVGGSRDSYEQYF
abundance: NA; d_gene: TRBD2; v_gene: TRBV7-2; j_gene: TRBJ2-1; CDR3nt: TGTGCCAGCAGAGGGACTAGCGGGAGTGGACGTGGTGAGCAGTTCTTC; CDR3aa: CASRGTSGSGRGEQFF
abundance: NA; d_gene: NA; v_gene: TRBV29-1; j_gene: TRBJ2-3; CDR3nt: TGCAGCGCTTTCCTCAGCGAGTCCACAGATACGCAGTATTTT; CDR3aa: CSAFLSESTDTQYF
abundance: few; d_gene: TRBD1; v_gene: TRBV7-6; j_gene: TRBJ2-1; CDR3nt: TGTGCCAGCAGCTTAGCCCCGGGACAGGGGTACAATGAGCAGTTCTTC; CDR3aa: CASSLAPGQGYNEQFF
abundance: NA; d_gene: TRBD1; v_gene: TRBV5-1; j_gene: TRBJ1-2; CDR3nt: TGCGCCAGCAGCTTGGCGGACAGGGAGGATGGCTACACCTTC; CDR3aa: CASSLADREDGYTF
abundance: NA; d_gene: NA; v_gene: TRBV20-1; j_gene: TRBJ1-5; CDR3nt: TGCAGTGCTAGAAGCAGCCTTAATCAGCCCCAGCATTTT; CDR3aa: CSARSSLNQPQHF
abundance: NA; d_gene: TRBD1; v_gene: TRBV12-3/TRBV12-4; j_gene: TRBJ2-5; CDR3nt: TGTGCCAGCAGTTCGCGTACCCGGACAGGGGAAGAGACCCAGTACTTC; CDR3aa: CASSSRTRTGEETQYF
abundance: NA; d_gene: NA; v_gene: TRBV4-2; j_gene: TRBJ2-7; CDR3nt: TGTGCCAGCAGCCAAGTACTGGGGGAACGAATGGCCTCCTACGAGCAGTACTTC; CDR3aa: CASSQVLGERMASYEQYF
abundance: few; d_gene: TRBD2; v_gene: TRBV15; j_gene: TRBJ2-2; CDR3nt: TGTGCCACCAGCAGAGAATCGGCGGGGAGGGTGACCGGGGAGCTGTTTTTT; CDR3aa: CATSRESAGRVTGELFF
abundance: few; d_gene: NA; v_gene: TRBV6-5; j_gene: TRBJ2-1; CDR3nt: TGTGCCACCTCATTCGGCGATCGGGTGGGTGAGGGTGAGCAGTTCTTC; CDR3aa: CATSFGDRVGEGEQFF
abundance: NA; d_gene: TRBD2; v_gene: TRBV6-1; j_gene: TRBJ2-7; CDR3nt: TGTGCCGCCTTTCGGGGGGTCACTTACGAGCAGTACTTC; CDR3aa: CAAFRGVTYEQYF
abundance: NA; d_gene: TRBD2; v_gene: TRBV24-1; j_gene: TRBJ2-7; CDR3nt: TGTGCCACCAGTGCCTCCCTCGCTAGCGGGAGAGGCGAGCAGTACTTC; CDR3aa: CATSASLASGRGEQYF
abundance: few; d_gene: NA; v_gene: TRBV29-1; j_gene: TRBJ2-1; CDR3nt: TGCAGCGTTGAACGCAGGGCCTACAATGAGCAGTTCTTC; CDR3aa: CSVERRAYNEQFF
abundance: NA; d_gene: NA; v_gene: TRBV7-2; j_gene: TRBJ1-4; CDR3nt: TGTGCCAGCAGCCCCGTAATTGCAGGGACGGAACTGTTTTTT; CDR3aa: CASSPVIAGTELFF
abundance: NA; d_gene: TRBD2; v_gene: TRBV12-3/TRBV12-4; j_gene: TRBJ2-1; CDR3nt: TGTGCCAGCAGTCTACGGACTAGCGGGGGGGCATTGTCTGAGTTCTTC; CDR3aa: CASSLRTSGGALSEFF
abundance: few; d_gene: TRBD2; v_gene: TRBV4-1; j_gene: TRBJ2-7; CDR3nt: TGCGCCAGCAGCCAAGATTTGGGGGGAGGGTTGGGCTACGAGCAGTACTTC; CDR3aa: CASSQDLGGGLGYEQYF
abundance: NA; d_gene: TRBD2; v_gene: TRBV9; j_gene: TRBJ2-1; CDR3nt: TGTGCCAGCAGCGTTACTGGACTAGCGGGAGCACATGAGCAGTTCTTC; CDR3aa: CASSVTGLAGAHEQFF
abundance: NA; d_gene: NA; v_gene: TRBV7-2; j_gene: TRBJ2-4; CDR3nt: TGTGCCAGCAGCCCCGGTCAAAGTGTGGCCAAAAACATTCAGTACTTC; CDR3aa: CASSPGQSVAKNIQYF
abundance: NA; d_gene: NA; v_gene: TRBV9; j_gene: TRBJ1-1; CDR3nt: TGTGCCAGCAGCGGACGGGGGGGGCTAGAAGCTTTCTTT; CDR3aa: CASSGRGGLEAFF
abundance: NA; d_gene: NA; v_gene: TRBV6-4; j_gene: TRBJ2-3; CDR3nt: TGTGCCAGCAACGCTGTCCCAGGGAGCACAGATACGCAGTATTTT; CDR3aa: CASNAVPGSTDTQYF
abundance: NA; d_gene: NA; v_gene: TRBV12-3/TRBV12-4; j_gene: TRBJ2-5; CDR3nt: TGTGCCAGCAGTAATAGTTTGTTGGGCCAAGAGACCCAGTACTTC; CDR3aa: CASSNSLLGQETQYF
abundance: few; d_gene: NA; v_gene: TRBV7-9; j_gene: TRBJ2-6; CDR3nt: TGTGCCAGCACCCCCTCCTCTGGGGCCAACGTCCTGACTTTC; CDR3aa: CASTPSSGANVLTF
abundance: NA; d_gene: TRBD2; v_gene: TRBV7-3; j_gene: TRBJ2-1; CDR3nt: TGTGCCAGCAGCTCCTTCACCGGGACTAACAATGAGCAGTTCTTC; CDR3aa: CASSSFTGTNNEQFF
abundance: NA; d_gene: TRBD2; v_gene: TRBV12-3/TRBV12-4; j_gene: TRBJ2-1; CDR3nt: TGTGCCAGCAGTTCCGGACTAGCGGGGCTCAATGAGCAGTTCTTC; CDR3aa: CASSSGLAGLNEQFF
abundance: NA; d_gene: NA; v_gene: TRBV7-2; j_gene: TRBJ1-1; CDR3nt: TGTGCCAGCAGCCCGCCGGGGACCCATGGGACTGAAGCTTTCTTT; CDR3aa: CASSPPGTHGTEAFF
abundance: NA; d_gene: TRBD2; v_gene: TRBV2; j_gene: TRBJ2-7; CDR3nt: TGTGCCAGCAGTGAAAGGGGGACTAGCGGGGGAATGGAGTACTTC; CDR3aa: CASSERGTSGGMEYF
abundance: NA; d_gene: TRBD2; v_gene: TRBV7-8; j_gene: TRBJ2-7; CDR3nt: TGTGCCAGCAGCTTCCGGGACTACCCCTACGAGCAGTACTTC; CDR3aa: CASSFRDYPYEQYF
abundance: NA; d_gene: TRBD2; v_gene: TRBV6-5; j_gene: TRBJ2-7; CDR3nt: TGTGCCAGCAGTGAGCGGGGTCCCCTTGACGAGCAGTACTTC; CDR3aa: CASSERGPLDEQYF
abundance: NA; d_gene: NA; v_gene: TRBV11-2; j_gene: TRBJ2-7; CDR3nt: TGTGCCAGCAACTTCGGCTACGAGCAGTACTTC; CDR3aa: CASNFGYEQYF
abundance: few; d_gene: TRBD1; v_gene: TRBV24-1; j_gene: TRBJ2-5; CDR3nt: TGTGCCACCAGTGACCGGGACAGGGGAGGCGGGGAGACCCAGTACTTC; CDR3aa: CATSDRDRGGGETQYF